The 2 T cell receptor beta chains below come from one sample, sequenced in a study of a mutant IDH1 vaccine in newly diagnosed glioma. TCRdb keeps only in-frame clones here, not all; method: immunoSEQ multiplex PCR. The sample includes approximately 60,000 clones, less than 90% of them seen just once. These receptors have no identified antigens. The time point denotes: week 47, end of study. With topical imiquimod, each dose of the vaccine consisted of 300 ug of mutant IDH1 20-mer peptide. Specimen: PBMCs, collected from a glioma patient whose treatment included an IDH1 peptide vaccine. The receptors originated from a woman in her forties or fifties with glioma.

The V call is TRBV7-2, the J call TRBJ1-4; D unresolved. The ends were cut back, 4 bases at V and 1 base at J, with 13 bases in the middle. Per the germline V gene, CDR1 is SGHTA and CDR2 is FQGNSA. The CDR3 runs 16 residues. CDR3 loop: CASSSRPPRTNEKLFF. For the CDR3, the DNA is TGTGCCAGCAGCTCACGACCGCCGAGAACTAATGAAAAACTGTTTTTT.

The chain uses TRBV30 and TRBJ2-1; D may be TRBD2 (6 bases). The CDR3 length is 12 residues. Germline CDR1 GTSNPN, CDR2 SVGIG (reference sequence). The V end was cut by 0 bases, the J end by 10 bases, with 10 bases between. CDR3 bases: TGTGCCTGGAGTGTTGTGGGAGGCGAGCAGTTCTTC. It is translated as CAWSVVGGEQFF.